This section outlines one T cell receptor beta chain sequence together with its context. There is no known antigen for this receptor. Per-base qualities were not stored, and no clone one base away is much larger. The CDR3 regions of human TCRbeta chains were analyzed by immunosequencing. In the paper's pipeline: Repertoire TCRs were matched against a reference library of SARS-CoV-2-specific TCRs generated with the MIRA antigen-specificity platform. Breadth was defined as the fraction of unique TCRs that were SARS-CoV-2-associated. Depth was defined as the fraction of total T cells that were SARS-CoV-2-associated. Each spike-specific TCR was assigned to its reactive spike region and to a CD4 or CD8 class using the MIRA data. Log10-transformed breadth and depth values were compared by one-way ANOVA with Sidak's multiple comparisons tests. What TCRdb holds here is the immuneACCESS table cut down to in-frame rearrangements. Part of the clones is not present; checked against another copy, under half of the missing clones reflect an unresolved V gene, and the others are unexplained. V, J and clone size are those of that table, while D and trimming were read from the DNA. This sample gives 120,000 to 150,000 clones in total; approximately 89% of them show up just once. Of the sample, 2.2% falls within the top ten clones.

CDR1 and CDR2, looked up from the germline V gene, are MNHEY and SVGEGT. V lost 3 bases and J lost 4 bases, and the count of bases not matched to a germline gene is 3. The CDR3, cysteine through phenylalanine, is 14 amino acids long. Of the read, only the CDR3 DNA is kept; its 42 bases are in frame from base 1. The time point label, as the study defines it: baseline before first vaccination. Vaccinee samples were obtained from the UK trials COV001 and COV002, which included a single-blind randomized controlled phase 2/3 trial of AZD1222 (ChAdOx1 nCoV-19) in healthy adults. For TCRbeta chain sequencing, PBMC samples from trial participants were taken at day 0 and at day 28 after the second dose. This sample is drawn from a study of T cell responses to AZD1222 COVID-19 vaccine (dated by TCRdb to the early 2020s). Regarding the complete study: Because spike-specific TCR depth and breadth did not differ between the two schedules, AZD1222 recipients who got a second dose at roughly 4 weeks were pooled with those who got a second dose at roughly 12 weeks. TCR sequencing covered 233 trial participants: 200 to 220 given two doses of AZD1222 and 26 given two doses of MenACWY control vaccine. Enrollment into the trials was organized by age into subgroups of 18-55, 56-69 and 70-plus years, and those subgroups contained roughly 140, 27 and 60 TCR-sequenced participants, respectively.

What the authors observed across the whole study: Conclusions about previously exposed vaccinees are limited, since just 6 or 7 AZD1222 recipients were seropositive for SARS-CoV-2 at baseline. After two AZD1222 doses, spike-specific TCR breadth and depth were significantly higher than at day 0 and than in MenACWY recipients. Participants were mostly white British, with more females than males. The authors suggested clonal diversity may have been underestimated. Vaccine-associated CD4 TCRs spanned the whole spike protein, with dominant responses in regions 160-218 and 743-854. Because no day 14 peak-response samples were available, repertoires were characterized only after the peak T cell response. The 56-69-year group was small, and its depth increase did not reach significance, likely because of low power. Reportedly, almost half of the unique spike-specific TCRs recognized epitopes lying outside the regions that are mutated in the B.1.351 and B.1.1.7 variants.

The TCR comes from an adult in good health. The chain is encoded by TRBV6-2 or TRBV6-3 joined to TRBJ2-1, with TRBD2 identical over 7 junction bases. The sample here was peripheral blood, taken on day 0 of AZD1222 vaccination. The nucleotides read TGTGCCAGCAGTTATCTAGCGGATTACAATGAGCAGTTCTTC. The encoded protein is CASSYLADYNEQFF.